These T cell receptor beta chains were read from a single sample in a study of cytomegalovirus exposure and HLA in healthy donors. TCRdb keeps only in-frame clones here, not all; method: immunoSEQ multiplex PCR. Of 150,000 to 200,000 clones detected, under 90% appear once; the ten largest clones hold under 5%. Sequenced sample: PBMCs. The source is a man aged 18-30 years in good health and CMV-seronegative. Each CDR3 is given with its conserved first and last residue. Fields, in order: CDR3 protein, CDR3 DNA, D gene, V gene, clone size, J gene. A D gene is named only where the DNA matches it firmly. The size entry is marked missing in some rows and otherwise reads once, few, many or a size class.

CDR3aa: CASSYSSSGEYEQYF
CDR3nt: TGTGCCAGCAGTTACTCGAGTAGCGGGGAGTACGAGCAGTACTTC
d_gene: TRBD2
v_gene: TRBV6-5
abundance: NA
j_gene: TRBJ2-7

CDR3aa: CASSYSPSGVREQYF
CDR3nt: TGTGCCAGCAGTTACTCGCCTAGCGGGGTCCGTGAGCAGTACTTC
d_gene: TRBD2
v_gene: TRBV6-5
abundance: NA
j_gene: TRBJ2-7

CDR3aa: CASMVGGTEAFF
CDR3nt: TGTGCCAGTATGGTGGGGGGCACTGAAGCTTTCTTT
d_gene: NA
v_gene: TRBV19
abundance: NA
j_gene: TRBJ1-1

CDR3aa: CAWSVLSGRTDTQYF
CDR3nt: TGTGCCTGGAGTGTACTCAGCGGTCGCACAGATACGCAGTATTTT
d_gene: NA
v_gene: TRBV30
abundance: NA
j_gene: TRBJ2-3

CDR3aa: CASSQDRGPNQPQHF
CDR3nt: TGTGCCAGCAGCCAGGACAGGGGCCCCAATCAGCCCCAGCATTTT
d_gene: TRBD1
v_gene: TRBV11-1
abundance: NA
j_gene: TRBJ1-5

CDR3aa: CSAYAGEAFF
CDR3nt: TGCAGTGCTTATGCAGGGGAAGCTTTCTTT
d_gene: NA
v_gene: TRBV20-1
abundance: NA
j_gene: TRBJ1-1

CDR3aa: CASSFSDRSPQEQYF
CDR3nt: TGTGCCAGCAGTTTTTCGGACAGGTCACCTCAGGAGCAGTACTTC
d_gene: TRBD1
v_gene: TRBV28
abundance: NA
j_gene: TRBJ2-7

CDR3aa: CASGTGGVQYF
CDR3nt: TGTGCTAGTGGCACTGGGGGGGTTCAGTACTTC
d_gene: TRBD2
v_gene: TRBV12-5
abundance: NA
j_gene: TRBJ2-4

CDR3aa: CASSATGGGNTIYF
CDR3nt: TGTGCCAGCAGCGCTACAGGGGGTGGAAACACCATATATTTT
d_gene: TRBD1
v_gene: TRBV9
abundance: NA
j_gene: TRBJ1-3

CDR3aa: CASSFVGASTDTQYF
CDR3nt: TGTGCCAGCAGCTTTGTGGGGGCTAGCACAGATACGCAGTATTTT
d_gene: NA
v_gene: TRBV7-2
abundance: NA
j_gene: TRBJ2-3

CDR3aa: CAISDGSPGYTF
CDR3nt: TGTGCCATCAGTGACGGGAGTCCTGGCTACACCTTC
d_gene: NA
v_gene: TRBV10-3
abundance: few
j_gene: TRBJ1-2

CDR3aa: CASSQDFLMYGSSGNTIYF
CDR3nt: TGCGCCAGCAGCCAAGATTTCCTAATGTACGGGAGCTCTGGAAACACCATATATTTT
d_gene: NA
v_gene: TRBV4-1
abundance: once
j_gene: TRBJ1-3

CDR3aa: CASSETVSYEQYF
CDR3nt: TGTGCCAGCAGTGAAACGGTCTCCTACGAGCAGTACTTC
d_gene: NA
v_gene: TRBV2
abundance: NA
j_gene: TRBJ2-7

CDR3aa: CASSMWGGASVNEQFF
CDR3nt: TGTGCCAGTAGTATGTGGGGCGGGGCCTCGGTTAATGAGCAGTTCTTC
d_gene: NA
v_gene: TRBV19
abundance: NA
j_gene: TRBJ2-1

CDR3aa: CASSFRDRGTDTQYF
CDR3nt: TGTGCCAGCAGCTTCCGGGACAGGGGCACAGATACGCAGTATTTT
d_gene: TRBD1
v_gene: TRBV7-9
abundance: NA
j_gene: TRBJ2-3

CDR3aa: CASSIGLDSYNEQFF
CDR3nt: TGTGCCAGTAGTATAGGGCTAGACTCCTACAATGAGCAGTTCTTC
d_gene: NA
v_gene: TRBV19
abundance: NA
j_gene: TRBJ2-1

CDR3aa: CASSSFSGDSSYNEQFF
CDR3nt: TGTGCCAGCAGCTCTTTTAGCGGGGACAGCTCCTACAATGAGCAGTTCTTC
d_gene: NA
v_gene: TRBV9
abundance: NA
j_gene: TRBJ2-1

CDR3aa: CASSVGGRLGTGELFF
CDR3nt: TGTGCCAGCAGCGTAGGGGGCAGGCTCGGAACCGGGGAGCTGTTTTTT
d_gene: NA
v_gene: TRBV9
abundance: NA
j_gene: TRBJ2-2

CDR3aa: CATSRPGLAVAKNIQYF
CDR3nt: TGTGCCACCAGCAGACCGGGACTAGCGGTAGCCAAAAACATTCAGTACTTC
d_gene: TRBD2
v_gene: TRBV15
abundance: NA
j_gene: TRBJ2-4

CDR3aa: CASSPAVDSNQPQHF
CDR3nt: TGTGCCAGCAGCCCAGCGGTGGATAGCAATCAGCCCCAGCATTTT
d_gene: NA
v_gene: TRBV7-8
abundance: NA
j_gene: TRBJ1-5

CDR3aa: CASSMAEVVTGELFF
CDR3nt: TGTGCCAGCAGTATGGCGGAGGTAGTCACCGGGGAGCTGTTTTTT
d_gene: NA
v_gene: TRBV5-4
abundance: NA
j_gene: TRBJ2-2

CDR3aa: CASRLKNTGELFF
CDR3nt: TGTGCCAGCAGATTAAAGAACACCGGGGAGCTGTTTTTT
d_gene: NA
v_gene: TRBV6-1
abundance: NA
j_gene: TRBJ2-2

CDR3aa: CASSRGQGTEAFF
CDR3nt: TGTGCCAGCAGCCGAGGTCAGGGCACTGAAGCTTTCTTT
d_gene: NA
v_gene: TRBV11-2
abundance: NA
j_gene: TRBJ1-1

CDR3aa: CASRKRELKKVEGCASPLHF
CDR3nt: TGTGCCAGCAGGAAACGCGAACTTAAGAAGGTGGAGGGCTGTGCTTCACCCCTCCACTTT
d_gene: NA
v_gene: TRBV7-3
abundance: NA
j_gene: TRBJ1-6

CDR3aa: CASSRDRGFGTEAFF
CDR3nt: TGTGCCAGCAGCCGGGACAGGGGTTTCGGCACTGAAGCTTTCTTT
d_gene: TRBD1
v_gene: TRBV9
abundance: NA
j_gene: TRBJ1-1

CDR3aa: CAWSVLVHEYEQYF
CDR3nt: TGTGCCTGGAGTGTGCTAGTCCATGAGTACGAGCAGTACTTC
d_gene: NA
v_gene: TRBV30
abundance: NA
j_gene: TRBJ2-7

CDR3aa: CASSEYPGFEQYF
CDR3nt: TGTGCCAGCAGTGAATATCCAGGGTTCGAGCAGTACTTC
d_gene: NA
v_gene: TRBV2
abundance: NA
j_gene: TRBJ2-7

CDR3aa: CAISDGASSYNEQFF
CDR3nt: TGTGCCATCAGTGATGGTGCGAGCTCCTACAATGAGCAGTTCTTC
d_gene: NA
v_gene: TRBV10-3
abundance: NA
j_gene: TRBJ2-1

CDR3aa: CASSYTVSGGNEKLFF
CDR3nt: TGTGCCAGCAGTTACACGGTCTCAGGGGGTAATGAAAAACTGTTTTTT
d_gene: TRBD1
v_gene: TRBV6-6
abundance: NA
j_gene: TRBJ1-4

CDR3aa: CASSEARPQETQYF
CDR3nt: TGTGCCAGCAGTGAAGCGAGGCCTCAGGAGACCCAGTACTTC
d_gene: NA
v_gene: TRBV2
abundance: NA
j_gene: TRBJ2-5

CDR3aa: CASSSPRGGNTEAFF
CDR3nt: TGTGCCAGCAGCTCGCCAAGGGGGGGGAACACTGAAGCTTTCTTT
d_gene: NA
v_gene: TRBV7-9
abundance: NA
j_gene: TRBJ1-1

CDR3aa: CASSSGVFSNQPQHF
CDR3nt: TGTGCCAGCAGTTCAGGGGTTTTTAGCAATCAGCCCCAGCATTTT
d_gene: NA
v_gene: TRBV27
abundance: NA
j_gene: TRBJ1-5

CDR3aa: CASSFLQGQNQPQHF
CDR3nt: TGTGCCAGCAGTTTCTTGCAGGGGCAGAATCAGCCCCAGCATTTT
d_gene: NA
v_gene: TRBV28
abundance: once
j_gene: TRBJ1-5

CDR3aa: CASRQGGFPSYEQYF
CDR3nt: TGTGCCAGCCGACAGGGGGGGTTCCCTTCCTACGAGCAGTACTTC
d_gene: TRBD1
v_gene: TRBV5-5
abundance: NA
j_gene: TRBJ2-7

CDR3aa: CASSWDRTSPQHF
CDR3nt: TGTGCCAGCTCCTGGGACAGGACATCGCCCCAGCATTTT
d_gene: TRBD1
v_gene: TRBV18
abundance: NA
j_gene: TRBJ1-5

CDR3aa: CASSYSEGPGREQFF
CDR3nt: TGTGCCAGCAGTTACTCTGAGGGCCCAGGGAGGGAGCAGTTCTTC
d_gene: NA
v_gene: TRBV6-5
abundance: once
j_gene: TRBJ2-1

CDR3aa: CAISESGSEQYF
CDR3nt: TGTGCCATCAGTGAGTCTGGGAGCGAGCAGTACTTC
d_gene: NA
v_gene: TRBV10-3
abundance: NA
j_gene: TRBJ2-7

CDR3aa: CASKYRGHQPQHF
CDR3nt: TGTGCCAGCAAATACAGGGGGCATCAGCCCCAGCATTTT
d_gene: TRBD1
v_gene: TRBV19
abundance: NA
j_gene: TRBJ1-5

CDR3aa: CASSLQSNRGNTGELFF
CDR3nt: TGTGCCAGCAGTTTACAGTCTAACAGGGGAAACACCGGGGAGCTGTTTTTT
d_gene: TRBD1
v_gene: TRBV27
abundance: NA
j_gene: TRBJ2-2

CDR3aa: CASSQDLAGLLTYEQYF
CDR3nt: TGCGCCAGCAGCCAAGATTTGGCGGGTCTTTTAACCTACGAGCAGTACTTC
d_gene: NA
v_gene: TRBV4-3
abundance: NA
j_gene: TRBJ2-7

CDR3aa: CASSLYAGTGELFF
CDR3nt: TGTGCCAGCAGCTTATACGCAGGGACCGGGGAGCTGTTTTTT
d_gene: NA
v_gene: TRBV7-2
abundance: NA
j_gene: TRBJ2-2

CDR3aa: CASSTNPGLAGTQYF
CDR3nt: TGCGCCAGCAGCACCAACCCCGGACTAGCGGGGACCCAGTACTTC
d_gene: TRBD2
v_gene: TRBV5-1
abundance: NA
j_gene: TRBJ2-5

CDR3aa: CASRAGGGVDTQYF
CDR3nt: TGTGCCAGCAGAGCGGGAGGGGGAGTAGATACGCAGTATTTT
d_gene: TRBD2
v_gene: TRBV28
abundance: NA
j_gene: TRBJ2-3

CDR3aa: CASSSSGRLGTQYF
CDR3nt: TGCGCCAGTAGCTCTAGCGGGAGGTTAGGTACGCAGTATTTT
d_gene: TRBD2
v_gene: TRBV5-1
abundance: NA
j_gene: TRBJ2-3

CDR3aa: CSGQGAGEQYF
CDR3nt: TGCAGTGGGCAGGGGGCGGGGGAGCAGTACTTC
d_gene: TRBD1
v_gene: TRBV20-1
abundance: NA
j_gene: TRBJ2-7

CDR3aa: CASSLWKTGQETQYF
CDR3nt: TGTGCCAGCAGTTTATGGAAGACAGGGCAAGAGACCCAGTACTTC
d_gene: TRBD1
v_gene: TRBV28
abundance: once
j_gene: TRBJ2-5

CDR3aa: CASSYRTGTTDTQYF
CDR3nt: TGCGCCAGCAGTTACCGGACAGGGACCACAGATACGCAGTATTTT
d_gene: TRBD1
v_gene: TRBV5-1
abundance: NA
j_gene: TRBJ2-3

CDR3aa: CASSSSGWGEEAFF
CDR3nt: TGTGCCAGCAGCTCCTCGGGGTGGGGAGAGGAAGCTTTCTTT
d_gene: NA
v_gene: TRBV5-5
abundance: few
j_gene: TRBJ1-1

CDR3aa: CASSFDRDYYGYTF
CDR3nt: TGTGCCAGCAGTTTCGACAGGGACTACTATGGCTACACCTTC
d_gene: TRBD1
v_gene: TRBV28
abundance: NA
j_gene: TRBJ1-2

CDR3aa: CATGTGNLEQYF
CDR3nt: TGTGCCACCGGGACAGGGAACCTCGAGCAGTACTTC
d_gene: TRBD1
v_gene: TRBV19
abundance: NA
j_gene: TRBJ2-7

CDR3aa: CASSGLGVRSYNEQFF
CDR3nt: TGTGCCAGCAGTGGACTCGGGGTCCGTTCCTACAATGAGCAGTTCTTC
d_gene: NA
v_gene: TRBV25-1
abundance: NA
j_gene: TRBJ2-1

CDR3aa: CASSPPTGELFF
CDR3nt: TGTGCCAGCAGTCCGCCGACAGGGGAACTGTTTTTT
d_gene: TRBD1
v_gene: TRBV6-5
abundance: NA
j_gene: TRBJ1-4

CDR3aa: CVSGDSSHEQYF
CDR3nt: TGTGTCTCAGGGGACAGTAGCCACGAGCAGTACTTC
d_gene: TRBD1
v_gene: TRBV28
abundance: NA
j_gene: TRBJ2-7

CDR3aa: CASSGMGGRLSTQQFF
CDR3nt: TGTGCCAGTAGTGGTATGGGCGGGAGATTGTCAACCCAGCAGTTCTTC
d_gene: TRBD2
v_gene: TRBV19
abundance: NA
j_gene: TRBJ2-1

CDR3aa: CASSRGLAGGEAGELFF
CDR3nt: TGCGCCAGCAGTCGGGGACTAGCGGGAGGAGAGGCCGGGGAGCTGTTTTTT
d_gene: TRBD2
v_gene: TRBV5-1
abundance: NA
j_gene: TRBJ2-2